The 26 T cell receptor beta chains reported below all come from one sample, sequenced in a study of T-cell memory formation after mild COVID-19. MiXCR, run by TCRdb on the 5' RACE reads, gives a single entry per CDR3 protein. Among roughly 170,000 distinct CDR3 sequences listed, roughly 20% were seen once. Material: PBMCs or a T cell subset sorted from them (not recorded which). These receptor sequences come from a young man who had mild COVID-19 (a few samples of this study predate the infection). Cell type and time point are not known.

Ten or more counts support this clonotype. The CDR3 spells CASSPGTEETQYF. As DNA, the CDR3 is TGCGCCAGCAGCCCCGGGACGGAAGAGACCCAGTACTTC. This sequence joins TRBV5-1 and TRBJ2-5, with D perhaps being TRBD1 or TRBD2 (5 bases each). The CDR3 has 13 amino acids. V was trimmed by 4 bases and J by 3 bases, leaving 10 bases between them. Germline values: CDR1 SGHRS, CDR2 YFSETQ.

The chain has TRBV5-6 and TRBJ2-7; 7 nucleotides line up with TRBD1. Germline CDR1 reads SGHDT; CDR2 reads YYEEEE. Trimming cost V 6 bases and J 5 bases; bases outside gene matches: 14. The CDR3 runs 15 residues. CDR3 residues: CASTPADREGNEQYF. The CDR3 nucleotides are TGTGCCAGCACCCCGGCCGACAGGGAAGGAAACGAGCAGTACTTC.

This clonotype was seen at least ten times. In DNA, the CDR3 is TGTGCCAGCAGCTTACAATCAGGGGTCAATCAGCCCCAGCATTTT. This encodes CASSLQSGVNQPQHF. The chain combines TRBV7-6 with TRBJ1-5, with D perhaps matching TRBD1 (6 bases). CDR3 length: 15 amino acids. Deletions cut 2 bases from V and 3 bases from J, with 11 bases between. Per the germline V gene, CDR1 is SGHVS and CDR2 is FNYEAQ.

This clonotype showed up just a few times. DNA of the CDR3: TGTGCCAGCAGTGAAGGGGTTGCTTTCTATGGCTACACCTTC. Its translation: CASSEGVAFYGYTF. The rearrangement links TRBV25-1 to TRBJ1-2, with D uncertain. Trimming left V 2 bases short and J 4 bases short, with 11 bases between. Germline lookup yields CDR1 MGHDK and CDR2 SYGVNS. This CDR3 comprises 14 residues.

This clonotype was seen a few times. The V and J genes are TRBV12-3 or TRBV12-4 and TRBJ2-5, with D tentatively TRBD2 (6 bases). Trimming stripped 8 bases from V and 2 bases from J, with 15 bases between. This CDR3 has 14 amino acids. The CDR3 DNA follows: TGTGCCAGCGGCCCCGATGCGGGGCAAGAGACCCAGTACTTC. Translated, it gives CASGPDAGQETQYF.

The chain employs TRBV28 and TRBJ1-1, with no clear D. CDR1 MDHEN and CDR2 SYDVKM come from the germline V gene. The CDR3 length is 14 residues. V was shortened by 7 bases and J by 0 bases, with 12 bases between the two germline ends. For the CDR3, the DNA is TGTGCCAGCAAAATTCGGAGATTGAACACTGAAGCTTTCTTT. The encoded protein is CASKIRRLNTEAFF.

The chain is built from TRBV6-5 and TRBJ1-2; TRBD1 matches at 9 bases. This CDR3 is built from 15 residues. Trimming cost V 2 bases and J 4 bases; bases outside gene matches: 5. The germline V gene has CDR1 MNHEY and CDR2 SVGAGI. This CDR3 is CASSYGGTGSYGYTF. CDR3 coding DNA: TGTGCCAGCAGTTACGGGGGGACAGGGAGCTATGGCTACACCTTC.

CDR3 residues: CASSQSRNWTPGELFF. Written as DNA, the CDR3 is TGCGCCAGCAGTCAATCGAGAAATTGGACCCCGGGGGAGCTGTTTTTT. The chain employs TRBV23-1 and TRBJ2-2; no reliable D call. TRBV23-1 has ORF status, its function being uncertain. The germline V and J ends were trimmed by 0 bases and 8 bases, with 16 bases remaining between them. The CDR3 length is 16 residues.

The gene calls are TRBV19 and TRBJ1-5; D is uncertain. In germline, CDR1 is LNHDA, CDR2 SQIVND (reference sequence). This CDR3 comprises 15 residues. V was shortened by 4 bases and J by 0 bases, with 10 bases between the two germline ends. The CDR3: CASSRGRGSNQPQHF. The CDR3 DNA reads TGTGCCAGTAGTAGAGGGCGGGGTAGCAATCAGCCCCAGCATTTT.

This chain connects TRBV10-3 to TRBJ2-7, with D possibly being TRBD2 (5 bases). The CDR3 has 13 amino acids. Germline assignment: CDR1 ENHRY and CDR2 SYGVKD. Trimming took off 4 bases at V and 3 bases at J, with 10 bases between the two ends. The CDR3 sequence is CAISGETNYEQYV. Written as DNA, the CDR3 is TGTGCCATCAGTGGGGAGACTAACTACGAGCAGTACGTC.

V is TRBV6-5 and J is TRBJ2-2, with TRBD2 matching 8 bases. Germline CDR1 reads MNHEY; CDR2 reads SVGAGI. V shed 5 bases and J 4 bases; nucleotides not matched to a gene: 6. CDR3 length equals 15 residues. The CDR3 reads CASSQGLALTGELFF. The DNA of the CDR3 is TGTGCCAGCAGTCAAGGACTAGCCCTCACCGGGGAGCTGTTTTTT.

The V gene is TRBV20-1, the J gene TRBJ2-7; D uncertain. The CDR3 runs 15 residues. Trimming cost V 0 bases and J 1 base, with 13 bases left between them. Germline CDR1 is DFQATT and CDR2 is SNEGSKA (reference sequence). DNA of the CDR3: TGCAGTGCTAGAGATCCTAAGGTAGGGTCCTACGAGCAGTACGTC. This sequence encodes CSARDPKVGSYEQYV.

Only a few counts were recorded for this clonotype. The V and J genes are TRBV7-2 and TRBJ2-5; 9 nucleotides line up with TRBD2. J lost 2 bases, V lost 6 bases, and 7 bases had no gene match. Per germline, CDR1 SGHTA and CDR2 FQGNSA. The CDR3 covers 15 residues. The CDR3 sequence is CASSFRLAGQETQYF. The CDR3 DNA follows: TGTGCCAGCAGTTTTCGTCTAGCGGGGCAAGAGACCCAGTACTTC. The full variable domain, its missing parts supplied by reference TRBV7-2 and TRBJ2-5, is GAGVSQSPSNKVTEKGKDVELRCDPISGHTALYWYRQSLGQGLEFLIYFQGNSAPDKSGLPSDRFSAERTGGSVSTLTIQRTQQEDSAVYLCASSFRLAGQETQYFGPGTRLLVL.

The chain is built from TRBV6-6 and TRBJ2-3, with 7 bases aligning to TRBD2. Germline assignment: CDR1 MNHNY and CDR2 SVGAGI (reference sequence). The length of the CDR3 is 14 residues. The ends lost 8 bases at V and 2 bases at J; junction bases unmatched: 7. CDR3 region: CASRPAGDTDTQYF. The CDR3 bases are TGTGCCAGCCGGCCCGCGGGAGACACAGATACGCAGTATTTT.

This clonotype was recorded a few times. The chain couples TRBV6-2 or TRBV6-3 to TRBJ2-3; D could derive from TRBD1 or TRBD2 (5 bases each). CDR3 length: 12 amino acids. The V end was cut by 8 bases, the J end by 2 bases, with 8 bases between. The germline gives CDR1 MNHEY, CDR2 SVGEGT. CDR3 bases: TGTGCCAGCGGGGGTGACACAGATACGCAGTATTTT. Translating it yields CASGGDTDTQYF.

The rearrangement links TRBV5-8 to TRBJ2-2, with D possibly matching TRBD1 (5 bases). The CDR3 contains 14 residues. V lost 5 bases and J 1 base, leaving 9 bases between the germline ends. Germline V gene data show CDR1 as SGHTS and CDR2 as YDEGEE. For the CDR3, the DNA is TGTGCCAGCAGACGACAGTTGAACACCGGGGAGCTGTTTTTT. This encodes CASRRQLNTGELFF.

This chain joins TRBV4-2 and TRBJ2-6; 7 bases map to TRBD1. Looked up from germline, CDR1 is LGHNA and CDR2 is YNFKEQ. V lost 0 bases to trimming and J lost 0 bases; unmatched junction nucleotides: 2. The CDR3 extends over 17 amino acids. This CDR3 is CASSQDRDSSGANVLTF. The DNA of the CDR3 is TGTGCCAGCAGCCAAGATCGGGACAGCTCTGGGGCCAACGTCCTGACTTTC.

This clonotype was seen a few times. The J gene is TRBJ1-5, the V gene TRBV11-2; TRBD1 matches at 12 bases. This CDR3 is built from 15 residues. V was clipped by 5 bases and J by 7 bases; unmatched bases: 6. Germline lookup yields CDR1 SGHAT and CDR2 FQNNGV. CDR3 in amino acids: CASSTGTGGGQPQHF. CDR3 coding DNA: TGTGCCAGCAGCACCGGGACAGGGGGCGGGCAGCCCCAGCATTTT.

The sample holds a few counts of this clonotype. The chain couples TRBV20-1 to TRBJ2-2; TRBD1 or TRBD2 may be the D gene (5 bases each). V dropped 0 bases and J dropped 0 bases, with 17 bases sitting between them. Germline values: CDR1 DFQATT, CDR2 SNEGSKA (reference sequence). This CDR3 contains 18 residues. The chain's CDR3 is CSAREGTGTRSNTGELFF. CDR3 sequence (DNA): TGCAGTGCTAGAGAAGGGACGGGGACGCGATCGAACACCGGGGAGCTGTTTTTT.

This clonotype was seen only a few times. The chain links TRBV19 to TRBJ1-1; D unresolved. The CDR3 extends over 11 amino acids. V gave up 3 bases and J gave up 5 bases, with 4 bases separating them. CDR1 is LNHDA and CDR2 is SQIVND in the germline V gene (reference sequence). CDR3 nucleotides: TGTGCCAGTAGTATTTGGACTGAAGCTTTCTTT. Amino acids: CASSIWTEAFF.

This chain's CDR3 is CASSSGIRPINEKLFF. The CDR3 DNA is TGCGCCAGCAGCTCCGGCATCCGGCCCATCAATGAAAAACTGTTTTTT. This rearrangement joins TRBV5-1 to TRBJ1-4; D is ambiguous. The germline V and J ends were trimmed by 3 bases and 5 bases, with 17 bases remaining between them. The CDR3 is made up of 16 amino acids. Germline V gives CDR1 SGHRS, CDR2 YFSETQ.

V is TRBV7-2 and J is TRBJ1-2; D is uncertain. Trimming cost V 4 bases and J 2 bases, with 11 bases left between them. The germline CDR1 and CDR2 sequences are SGHTA and FQGNSA. The CDR3 has 14 amino acids. The CDR3 DNA reads TGTGCCAGCAGCTCAGACACTACCAACTATGGCTACACCTTC. This sequence encodes CASSSDTTNYGYTF. The full variable domain, with the rest looked up from reference TRBV7-2 and TRBJ1-2, is GAGVSQSPSNKVTEKGKDVELRCDPISGHTALYWYRQSLGQGLEFLIYFQGNSAPDKSGLPSDRFSAERTGGSVSTLTIQRTQQEDSAVYLCASSSDTTNYGYTFGSGTRLTVV.

This rearrangement joins TRBV28 to TRBJ1-4, with TRBD1 matching 9 bases. Germline CDR1 and CDR2: MDHEN and SYDVKM. After removal of 5 bases from V and 10 bases from J, the junction contained 8 bases not matched to a gene. The CDR3 totals 14 residues. The CDR3, as DNA: TGTGCCAGCAGTCCGGGACAGGGAGATGGAAAACTGTTTTTT. Translated, it gives CASSPGQGDGKLFF. Supplemented by reference TRBV28 and TRBJ1-4, the full variable domain reads DVKVTQSSRYLVKRTGEKVFLECVQDMDHENMFWYRQDPGLGLRLIYFSYDVKMKEKGDIPEGYSVSREKKERFSLILESASTNQTSMYLCASSPGQGDGKLFFGSGTQLSVL.

The chain joins TRBV7-2 to TRBJ2-5, with D possibly called TRBD1 or TRBD2 (5 bases each). In germline, CDR1 is SGHTA, CDR2 FQGNSA. CDR3 length: 14 residues. V shed 6 bases and J shed 5 bases, with 16 bases lying between them. In nucleotides, the CDR3 is TGTGCCAGCAGTAACGGTGGTTGGGGGGAGACCCAGTACTTC. Amino acid sequence: CASSNGGWGETQYF.

The chain links TRBV5-4 to TRBJ2-1; 15 nucleotides agree with TRBD2. The CDR3 has 17 amino acids. Per the germline V gene, CDR1 is SGHNT and CDR2 is YYREEE (reference sequence). After removal of 3 bases from V and 13 bases from J, the junction contained 14 bases not matched to a gene. As DNA, the CDR3 is TGTGCCAGCAGCTCGACCGGTCAGGGACTAGCGGGGGGACGCCAGTTCTTC. The encoded protein is CASSSTGQGLAGGRQFF.

The chain links TRBV4-2 to TRBJ1-4; no definite D call. The CDR3 covers 15 residues. V was shortened by 0 bases and J by 7 bases, with 12 bases between the two germline ends. Germline V lookup: CDR1 LGHNA, CDR2 YNFKEQ. The CDR3: CASSQDLKFTEKLFF. The CDR3, as DNA: TGTGCCAGCAGCCAAGATCTTAAGTTTACTGAAAAACTGTTTTTT.